The rows below give T cell receptor beta chains drawn from one sample of a study of neoadjuvant anti-PD-1 for oral cavity cancer. Sequencing used immunoSEQ multiplex PCR; TCRdb keeps in-frame clones, though not all of them. Of some 20,000 clones in the sample, roughly 72% are singletons; the top ten hold over 2.5%. The sample in question was PBMCs, obtained before nivolumab (anti-PD-1) treatment. All receptors come from a person between 40 and 85 years old with oral cavity squamous cell carcinoma. CDR3s include the opening cysteine and the closing phenylalanine or tryptophan. A D gene is named only where the DNA matches it firmly. The size of a clone is reported for some rows only, either as once, few or many, or as a class for expanded clones.

D gene	clone size	J gene	V gene	CDR3 DNA	CDR3 protein
.	.	TRBJ1-4	TRBV30	TGTGCCTGGAGTGTCGGCCTTGAGCAACTGTTTTTT	CAWSVGLEQLFF
.	.	TRBJ1-2	TRBV7-9	TGTGCCAGCAGTGTGGGCGTCCTAGCTCGAGACACCTTC	CASSVGVLARDTF
.	few	TRBJ1-1	TRBV6-7	TGTGCCAGCAACGGTCTCCTCCTCTGGGCTTTCTTT	CASNGLLLWAFF
TRBD1	few	TRBJ1-2	TRBV6-5	TGTGCCAGCAGTACCGGACAGGGTCTCGTCTATGGCTACACCTTC	CASSTGQGLVYGYTF
TRBD1	.	TRBJ2-1	TRBV30	TGTGCCTTGGGACAGTACAATGAGCAGTTCTTC	CALGQYNEQFF
.	few	TRBJ1-2	TRBV4-1	TGCGCCAGCAGCCCGGACGGGGCATTCTATGGCTACACCTTC	CASSPDGAFYGYTF
TRBD1	.	TRBJ2-7	TRBV19	TGTGCCAGTAGTATCCTTGGACAGGGTGGAATCTACGAGCAGTACTTC	CASSILGQGGIYEQYF
.	.	TRBJ1-3	TRBV27	TGTGCCAGCAGTTTAACCTACGGCTCTGGAAACACCATATATTTT	CASSLTYGSGNTIYF
TRBD1	.	TRBJ1-2	TRBV27	TGTGCCAGCAGTTCCAGGACAGGGGGAAGCGCTACCTATGGCTACACCTTC	CASSSRTGGSATYGYTF
TRBD2	.	TRBJ2-5	TRBV11-2	TGTGCCAGCAGCGTACTAGCGGAATCCCAAGAGACCCAGTACTTC	CASSVLAESQETQYF
.	.	TRBJ2-7	TRBV2	TGTGCCAGCAGTGCGCAGGGTAGACTTGAGTACTTC	CASSAQGRLEYF
TRBD2	.	TRBJ2-7	TRBV10-3	TGTGCCATCAGTGAGAACCTAGCGGGAGTGTACGAGCAGTACTTC	CAISENLAGVYEQYF
.	.	TRBJ2-3	TRBV30	TGTGCCTGGAGTGTAAAAGATACGCAGTATTTT	CAWSVKDTQYF
.	.	TRBJ1-1	TRBV7-8	TGTGCCAGCAGCTTTACAGGGTTCGACACTGAAGCTTTCTTT	CASSFTGFDTEAFF
.	.	TRBJ2-2	TRBV30	TGTGCCTGGAGTGTACAGACTCCCACCGGGGAGCTGTTTTTT	CAWSVQTPTGELFF
TRBD2	.	TRBJ2-1	TRBV30	TGTGCCTGGAGTACTCCCGGGACTACTTACAATGAGCAGTTCTTC	CAWSTPGTTYNEQFF
TRBD1	.	TRBJ2-5	TRBV7-7	TGTGCTAGCAGCCATGACAGGGGAATGATGGAGACCCAGTACTTC	CASSHDRGMMETQYF
.	.	TRBJ2-5	TRBV6-5	TGTGCCAGCAGTTTCACACAGCCGGGGGAGACCCAGTACTTC	CASSFTQPGETQYF
.	few	TRBJ1-3	TRBV5-1	TGCGCCAGCAGCTACGGGACACCTGGAAACACCATATATTTT	CASSYGTPGNTIYF
.	.	TRBJ1-5	TRBV2	TGTGCCAGCAGTGTCGGTGGTTATAGCAATCAGCCCCAGCATTTT	CASSVGGYSNQPQHF
.	.	TRBJ2-1	TRBV5-1	TGCGCCAGCTCCGGAGGGGATAGGGGCAATGAGCAGTTCTTC	CASSGGDRGNEQFF
TRBD1	.	TRBJ2-1	TRBV5-4	TGTGCCAGCAGCCCGAGACAGGGGGGGCATGAGCAGTTCTTC	CASSPRQGGHEQFF
.	.	TRBJ1-1	TRBV27	TGTGCCAGCAGTTTATCCCTTTATGGGTCCTTAAACACTGAAGCTTTCTTT	CASSLSLYGSLNTEAFF
TRBD1	.	TRBJ1-5	TRBV9	TGTGCCAGCAGCCCCGGGACAGTCAATCAGCCCCAGCATTTT	CASSPGTVNQPQHF
.	.	TRBJ1-3	TRBV19	TGTGCCAGTATAAAGGATTCCTCTGGAAACACCATATATTTT	CASIKDSSGNTIYF
TRBD2	once	TRBJ2-2	TRBV19	TGTGCCAGTAGTAGATATACTGGGACTAGCGGGAGTAGTACCGGGGAGCTGTTTTTT	CASSRYTGTSGSSTGELFF
.	once	TRBJ1-2	TRBV7-9	TGTGCCAGCAGCTTAGCTACAGGGTACGATGGCTACACCTTC	CASSLATGYDGYTF
TRBD2	.	TRBJ2-3	TRBV6-4	TGTGCCAGCAGTGACCCTAGCGGGACGCAGTATTTT	CASSDPSGTQYF
TRBD1	.	TRBJ2-3	TRBV19	TGTGCCAGTGGGTACGACAGGGCTAGCACAGATACGCAGTATTTT	CASGYDRASTDTQYF
TRBD1	.	TRBJ2-3	TRBV30	TGTGCCTGGAACAGGGGGTGGGATACGCAGTATTTT	CAWNRGWDTQYF
.	.	TRBJ2-1	TRBV5-1	TGCGCCAGCAGCTTGTCCCTAGATTACAATGAGCAGTTCTTC	CASSLSLDYNEQFF
TRBD2	.	TRBJ2-2	TRBV5-6	TGTGCCAGCAGCTCACTAGCGGGAGGGCCGATTGGGGAGCTGTTTTTT	CASSSLAGGPIGELFF